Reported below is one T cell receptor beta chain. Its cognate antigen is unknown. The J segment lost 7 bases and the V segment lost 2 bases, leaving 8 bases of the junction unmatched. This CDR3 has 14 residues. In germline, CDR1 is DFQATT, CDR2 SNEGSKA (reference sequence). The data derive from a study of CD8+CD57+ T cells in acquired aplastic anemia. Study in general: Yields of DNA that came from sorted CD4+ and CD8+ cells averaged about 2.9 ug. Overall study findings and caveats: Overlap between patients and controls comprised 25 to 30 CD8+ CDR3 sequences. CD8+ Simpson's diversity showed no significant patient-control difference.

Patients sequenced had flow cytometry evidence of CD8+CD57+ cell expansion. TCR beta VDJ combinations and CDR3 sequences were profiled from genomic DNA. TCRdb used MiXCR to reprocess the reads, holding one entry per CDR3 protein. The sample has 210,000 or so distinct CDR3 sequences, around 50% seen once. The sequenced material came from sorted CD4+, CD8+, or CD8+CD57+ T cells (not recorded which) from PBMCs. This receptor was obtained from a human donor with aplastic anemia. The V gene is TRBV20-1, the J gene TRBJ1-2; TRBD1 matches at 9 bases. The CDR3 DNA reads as TGCAGTGCTAGATCCCGGGACAGGGTTAGTGGCTACACCTTC. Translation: CSARSRDRVSGYTF.